A single count supports the clone carrying this T cell receptor beta chain. V lost 4 bases, J lost 4 bases, and 19 bases lay in between. Germline assignment: CDR1 SGHDN and CDR2 FVKESK. CDR3 length equals 16 residues. This entry is derived from a study of shared clonotypes between healthy human individuals. Template for every sorted-subset replicate PCR totaled approximately 0.2 ug DNA, approximately 30,000 T cell genomes. Produced via immunoSEQ multiplex PCR; TCRdb's table is partial and in-frame only. This table has 2 million to 2.5 million clones, 90% to 95% appearing once. This chain links TRBV14 with TRBJ1-2; no clear D gene. The receptor was derived from a man aged 18 to 29 in good health. Input material: naive CD4+ T cells sorted from blood. Subset noted: CD45RA+ positively selected. The CDR3 nucleotides are TGTGCCAGCAGCCCCCGGACCACCGTGGTTGGCTATGGCTACACCTTC. It codes for CASSPRTTVVGYGYTF.